The text below deals with one T cell receptor beta chain. Its antigen is still unknown. This sample was taken from a study of cytomegalovirus exposure and HLA in healthy donors. Findings and limits, study-wide: Rare TCR sequences dominated, though some public TCRs recurred in many donors.

PCR amplification relied on 60 Vbeta primers (plus 13 Jbeta primers). TCRdb keeps only in-frame clones here, not all; method: immunoSEQ multiplex PCR. The table has about 140,000 clones, around nine tenths seen once. V gave up 4 bases and J gave up 6 bases, with 19 bases separating them. CDR1 LNHDA and CDR2 SQIVND come from the germline V gene (reference sequence). The CDR3 has 16 amino acids. The sequence was collected from a woman aged 25-40 years in good health and CMV-seronegative. The sample was PBMCs. This chain connects TRBV19 to TRBJ1-5; possibly TRBD1 for D (6 bases). CDR3 DNA sequence: TGTGCCAGTAGTAGGGGGGGGGACCGAGGGGGTCAGCCCCAGCATTTT. The encoded protein is CASSRGGDRGGQPQHF.